The clone carrying this TCR beta chain was detected many times. Its antigen is not identified. This specimen comes from a study of human T cells and chemical hapten exposure. J lost 7 bases, V lost 5 bases, and 16 bases had no gene match. Germline V gene lookup returns CDR1 SEHNR and CDR2 FQNEAQ (reference sequence). The CDR3 extends over 17 amino acids. TCRdb re-derived calls from the RACE reads in MiXCR, one entry per CDR3 protein. There are fewer than 130,000 distinct CDR3 sequences in the sample; around 10% occur only once, and under 4.5% lies in the top ten. Study-level results: TCRs exceeding a frequency of 1 in 1000 stayed unchanged under DPC sensitization.

Documented time point: patch test 1, 2 weeks after DPC sensitization. Treatment of the sample: therapeutic diphenylcyclopropenone sensitization with weekly scalp DPC. The input for sequencing was whole blood, taken in connection with sensitization to the hapten diphenylcyclopropenone (DPC). The chain uses TRBV7-9 and TRBJ2-1, with 8 bases identical to TRBD2. This receptor was identified in a woman in her forties with alopecia areata. Some clones in this sample may be carry-over from other donors' samples. The CDR3 protein is CASSPSPGRARGNEQFF. CDR3 in DNA: TGTGCCAGCAGCCCCTCGCCCGGGAGGGCCCGGGGGAATGAGCAGTTCTTC.